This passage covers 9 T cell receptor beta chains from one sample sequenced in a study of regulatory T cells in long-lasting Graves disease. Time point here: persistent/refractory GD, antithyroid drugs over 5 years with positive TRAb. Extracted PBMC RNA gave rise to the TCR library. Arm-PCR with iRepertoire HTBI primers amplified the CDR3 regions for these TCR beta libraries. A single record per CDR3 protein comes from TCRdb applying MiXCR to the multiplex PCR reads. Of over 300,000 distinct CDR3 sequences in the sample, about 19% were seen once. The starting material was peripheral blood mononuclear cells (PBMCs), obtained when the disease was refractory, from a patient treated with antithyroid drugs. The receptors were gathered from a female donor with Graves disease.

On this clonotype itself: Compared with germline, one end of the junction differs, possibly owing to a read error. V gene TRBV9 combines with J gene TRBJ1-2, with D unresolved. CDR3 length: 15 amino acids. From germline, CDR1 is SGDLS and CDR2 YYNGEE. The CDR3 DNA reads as TGTGCCGGCAGCGTAGGGATGATGGCAGGCTATGGCTACACCTTC. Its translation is CAGSVGMMAGYGYTF.

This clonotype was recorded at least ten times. In DNA, the CDR3 is TGTGCTAGTGGTTTGACCCACACGTGGGAGGGCGTTAACTATGGCTACACCTTC. Its translation: CASGLTHTWEGVNYGYTF. V is TRBV12-5 and J is TRBJ1-2; D ambiguous. CDR3 size: 18 residues. Germline V lookup: CDR1 LGHNT, CDR2 FRNRAP. The V and J ends lost 2 bases and 1 base respectively, with 20 bases between them.

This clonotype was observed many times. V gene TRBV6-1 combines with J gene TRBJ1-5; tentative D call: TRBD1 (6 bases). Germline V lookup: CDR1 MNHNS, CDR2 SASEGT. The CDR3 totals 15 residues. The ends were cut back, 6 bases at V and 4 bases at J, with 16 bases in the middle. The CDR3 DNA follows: TGTGCCAGCAGAATTCAGGGGATTTGGAATCAGCCCCAGCATTTT. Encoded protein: CASRIQGIWNQPQHF.

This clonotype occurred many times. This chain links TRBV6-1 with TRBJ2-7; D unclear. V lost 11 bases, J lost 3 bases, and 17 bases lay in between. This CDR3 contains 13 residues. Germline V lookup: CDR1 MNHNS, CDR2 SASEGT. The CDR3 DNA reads TGTGCCTCAGAGGCTGGAAGAGACTACGAGCAGTACTTC. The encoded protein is CASEAGRDYEQYF.

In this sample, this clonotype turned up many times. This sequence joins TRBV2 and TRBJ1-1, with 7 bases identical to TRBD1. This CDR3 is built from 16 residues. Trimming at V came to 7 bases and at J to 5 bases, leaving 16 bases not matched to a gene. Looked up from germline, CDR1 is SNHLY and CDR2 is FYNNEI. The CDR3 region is CASTKTGIRGGTEAFF. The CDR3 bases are TGTGCCAGCACCAAGACAGGGATCAGGGGGGGTACTGAAGCTTTCTTT.

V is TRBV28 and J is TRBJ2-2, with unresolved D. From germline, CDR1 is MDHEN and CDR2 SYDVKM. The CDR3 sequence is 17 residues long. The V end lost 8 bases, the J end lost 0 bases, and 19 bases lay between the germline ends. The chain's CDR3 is CASAHRSWRSNTGELFF. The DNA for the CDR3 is TGTGCCAGCGCTCACAGATCCTGGCGGTCGAACACCGGGGAGCTGTTTTTT.

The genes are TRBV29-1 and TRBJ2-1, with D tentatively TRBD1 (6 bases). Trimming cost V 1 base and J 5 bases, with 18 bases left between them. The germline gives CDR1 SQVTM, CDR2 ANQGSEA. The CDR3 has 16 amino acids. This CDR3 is CSVEVGWDTPHNEQFF. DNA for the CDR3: TGCAGCGTTGAAGTGGGCTGGGACACTCCTCACAATGAGCAGTTCTTC.

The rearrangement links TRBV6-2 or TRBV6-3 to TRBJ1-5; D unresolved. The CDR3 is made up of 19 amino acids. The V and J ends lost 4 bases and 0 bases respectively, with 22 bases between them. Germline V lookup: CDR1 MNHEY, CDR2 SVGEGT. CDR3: CASSSTEERGTYSNQPQHF. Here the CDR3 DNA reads TGTGCCAGCAGTTCCACGGAAGAGCGTGGCACCTATAGCAATCAGCCCCAGCATTTT.

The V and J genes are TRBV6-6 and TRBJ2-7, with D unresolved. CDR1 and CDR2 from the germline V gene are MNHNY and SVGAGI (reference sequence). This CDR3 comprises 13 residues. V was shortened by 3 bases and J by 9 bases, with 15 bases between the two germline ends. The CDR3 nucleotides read TGTGCCAGCAGTTATTATCTTAAGGGCGGGCAGTACTTC. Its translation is CASSYYLKGGQYF.